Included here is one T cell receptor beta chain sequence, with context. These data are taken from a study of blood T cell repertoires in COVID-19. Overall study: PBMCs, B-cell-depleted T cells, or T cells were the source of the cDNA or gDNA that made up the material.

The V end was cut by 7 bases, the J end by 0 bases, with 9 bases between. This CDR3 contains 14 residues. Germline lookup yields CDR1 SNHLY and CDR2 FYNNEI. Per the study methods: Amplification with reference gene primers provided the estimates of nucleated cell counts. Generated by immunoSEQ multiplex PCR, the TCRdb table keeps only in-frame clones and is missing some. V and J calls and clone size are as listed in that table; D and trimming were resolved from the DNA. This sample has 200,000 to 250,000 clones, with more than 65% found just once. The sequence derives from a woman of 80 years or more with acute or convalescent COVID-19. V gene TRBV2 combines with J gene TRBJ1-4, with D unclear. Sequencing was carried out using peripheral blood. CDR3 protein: CASKPTPTNEKLFF. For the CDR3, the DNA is TGTGCCAGCAAGCCCACCCCAACTAATGAAAAACTGTTTTTT.